This T cell receptor beta chain is drawn from a study of blood T cell repertoires in COVID-19. The wider study: COVID-19 samples from acute and convalescent phases originated in the United States, Italy and Spain. Sources were T cells, B-cell-depleted T cells, or PBMCs; the material itself was cDNA or gDNA.

Some clones are missing from TCRdb's copy, which holds only in-frame ones; the method was immunoSEQ multiplex PCR. The profile shows more than 110,000 clones, approximately 87% of them singletons. The CDR3 runs to 15 residues. Per germline, CDR1 MNHNS and CDR2 SASEGT. V lost 2 bases to trimming and J lost 5 bases; unmatched junction nucleotides: 7. The receptor was derived from a human donor in a cohort sampled during active COVID-19. This rearrangement joins TRBV6-1 to TRBJ1-2; TRBD1 matches at 8 bases. The specimen sequenced was peripheral blood. DNA of the CDR3: TGTGCCAGCAGTGAACCTCGGACAGGGAAGTATGGCTACACCTTC. It is translated as CASSEPRTGKYGYTF.